This note documents a single TCR beta chain sequence. Antigen unknown. The data were produced by immunoSEQ multiplex PCR, yet TCRdb's version contains in-frame clones alone and is incomplete. The sample consists of 2 million or so clones, about 95% of them appearing once. The data were taken from a study of shared clonotypes between healthy human individuals. Study findings and constraints: Between a few donors, naive CD4 clonotypes were shared at a level of about 5%. Against clonotypes common to all four donors, non-shared ones had lower generation probabilities.

Naive CD8 cells lacked CD45RO, underwent positive selection for CCR7 and left out terminally differentiated effector memory CD45RA+ cells. Donors comprised healthy HIV-negative adults lacking recent acute infections or vaccinations. Trimming left V 1 base short and J 9 bases short, with 10 bases between. In germline, CDR1 is SGDLS, CDR2 YYNGEE. CDR3 length equals 13 residues. The receptor was isolated from a man aged 18-30 years in good health. The J gene is TRBJ2-2, the V gene TRBV9; weak D call: TRBD2 (6 bases). The sequenced material came from naive CD8+ T cells sorted from blood. CDR3 amino acids: CASSVPGVRELFF. The CDR3 DNA follows: TGTGCCAGCAGCGTACCGGGGGTCAGGGAGCTGTTTTTT.